The 18 T cell receptor beta chains presented below share a single source sample, sequenced in a study of CD8 T cells in ankylosing spondylitis. Via MiXCR, TCRdb re-called the 5' RACE reads, giving one row per CDR3 protein. The repertoire consists of 200,000 to 250,000 distinct CDR3 sequences, with 10% occurring once and the leading ten covering less than 3%. The specimen was blood, either unsorted or a sorted T cell fraction (not recorded which). These receptors were obtained from a male donor with ankylosing spondylitis or in good health (not recorded which).

This clonotype was detected ten times or more. V is TRBV4-2 and J is TRBJ2-1; 13 bases map to TRBD2. CDR1 LGHNA and CDR2 YNFKEQ come from the germline V gene. This CDR3 contains 19 residues. V trimming: 4 bases; J trimming: 4 bases; junction bases outside the gene matches: 13. The CDR3 sequence is CASSLSGLAGPHPYNEQFF. CDR3 nucleotide sequence: TGTGCCAGCAGCCTTTCGGGACTAGCGGGGCCCCACCCTTACAATGAGCAGTTCTTC.

This clonotype was seen many times. The V call is TRBV5-1, the J call TRBJ2-3; D is perhaps TRBD1 (5 bases). Germline CDR1 SGHRS, CDR2 YFSETQ. With 5 bases removed from V and 0 bases from J, the gap between germline ends came to 10 bases. This CDR3 is built from 14 residues. CDR3 amino acids: CASSPDRSTDTQYF. The CDR3 DNA reads as TGCGCCAGCAGTCCAGACAGAAGCACAGATACGCAGTATTTT.

The V call is TRBV12-3 or TRBV12-4, the J call TRBJ2-2; TRBD1 matches at 8 bases. J gave up 7 bases and V 5 bases, and 6 bases lay outside the gene matches. This CDR3 is 14 amino acids long. CDR3 protein: CASSPDRGGGELFF. CDR3 in DNA: TGTGCCAGCAGTCCCGACAGGGGCGGCGGGGAGCTGTTTTTT.

In this sample, this clonotype turned up a few times. The gene calls are TRBV30 and TRBJ1-4; 8 nucleotides line up with TRBD1. The V gene end was trimmed by 0 bases and the J gene end by 9 bases; junction bases not matched to a gene: 6. The CDR3 is made up of 14 amino acids. Germline CDR1 GTSNPN, CDR2 SVGIG (reference sequence). The CDR3 nucleotides are TGTGCCTGGAGTGTCGACAGGGGAGGGAAAAAACTGTTTTTT. This codes for CAWSVDRGGKKLFF.

CDR3 DNA sequence: TGTGCCAGCTCACCGCCGAGAGGGCAGGGTGACAAGGGCTACGAGCAGTACTTC. Residues: CASSPPRGQGDKGYEQYF. V gene TRBV18 combines with J gene TRBJ2-7, with D perhaps matching TRBD1 or TRBD2 (5 bases each). The CDR3 covers 18 residues. V was pared by 3 bases and J by 3 bases, with 24 bases between. Per germline, CDR1 KGHSH and CDR2 LQKENI. Drawing the rest from reference TRBV18 and TRBJ2-7, the complete variable domain is NAGVMQNPRHLVRRRGQEARLRCSPMKGHSHVYWYRQLPEEGLKFMVYLQKENIIDESGMPKERFSAEFPKEGPSILRIQQVVRGDSAAYFCASSPPRGQGDKGYEQYFGPGTRLTVT.

This clonotype was seen many times. The chain has TRBV25-1 and TRBJ2-7; D remains unclear. Germline lookup yields CDR1 MGHDK and CDR2 SYGVNS. The CDR3 runs to 15 residues. The V end lost 7 bases, the J end lost 1 base, and 17 bases lay between the germline ends. CDR3 nucleotide sequence: TGTGCCAGCACCAACGACATGATCGGATCCTACGAGCAGTACTTC. Translated, it gives CASTNDMIGSYEQYF.

This clonotype came up many times. This chain uses TRBV3-1 with TRBJ2-4; no clear D gene. The CDR3 extends over 15 amino acids. V was pared by 4 bases and J by 1 base, with 11 bases between. Germline V CDR1 and CDR2: LGHDT, YNNKEL (reference sequence). CDR3 sequence: CASSLGPSAKNIQYF. The CDR3, as DNA: TGTGCCAGCAGCCTTGGGCCTAGTGCCAAAAACATTCAGTACTTC.

This clonotype was counted many times. The gene calls are TRBV29-1 and TRBJ2-1; TRBD1 is a possible D gene (5 bases). V was trimmed by 4 bases and J by 5 bases, leaving 15 bases between them. The CDR3 extends over 14 amino acids. Germline V gene sequence: CDR1 SQVTM, CDR2 ANQGSEA. CDR3 in amino acids: CSVVQAGRHNEQFF. The CDR3, as DNA: TGCAGCGTTGTACAGGCCGGACGGCACAATGAGCAGTTCTTC.

This clonotype was seen repeatedly, ten times or more. The J gene is TRBJ2-7, the V gene TRBV20-1, with D perhaps being TRBD1 or TRBD2 (5 bases each). The CDR3 spans 15 residues. Germline V gene data show CDR1 as DFQATT and CDR2 as SNEGSKA (reference sequence). Trimming removed 0 bases from V and 6 bases from J, with 18 bases in between. The CDR3 DNA reads TGCAGTGCTAGAGAAACCCGGATTGTTGGGGGCGAGCAGTACTTC. Its translation: CSARETRIVGGEQYF.

This clonotype appeared many times. This chain connects TRBV20-1 to TRBJ2-1, with TRBD2 matching 9 bases. V lost 3 bases and J lost 10; bases outside the gene matches: 4. Germline assignment: CDR1 DFQATT and CDR2 SNEGSKA (reference sequence). The CDR3 has 12 residues. The CDR3 is CSARRLAEEQFF. Here the CDR3 DNA reads TGCAGTGCTAGGAGACTAGCGGAGGAGCAGTTCTTC.

Worth noting for this clonotype: The junction shows a germline mismatch at one end, possibly a read error. The rearrangement links TRBV20-1 to TRBJ2-1, with 12 positions matching TRBD2. Germline CDR1 and CDR2: DFQATT and SNEGSKA (reference sequence). This CDR3 spans 17 amino acids. CDR3 protein: CCAVGTSGLSSYNEQFF. DNA for the CDR3: TGCTGTGCTGTTGGGACTAGCGGGTTGAGCTCCTACAATGAGCAGTTCTTC.

The chain links TRBV4-1 to TRBJ1-4; 7 positions match TRBD1. This CDR3 is 13 amino acids long. V lost 8 bases and J lost 1; bases outside the gene matches: 1. Germline CDR1 is MGHRA and CDR2 is YSYEKL. DNA for the CDR3: TGCGCCAGCCAGGGGGGAACTAATGAAAAACTGTTTTTT. It specifies CASQGGTNEKLFF.

In its sample, this clonotype was seen many times. V usage is TRBV5-6 and J usage is TRBJ1-5; 11 nucleotides line up with TRBD1. The trim removed 4 bases at V and 6 bases at J, leaving 6 bases unmatched. The CDR3 length is 15 residues. Looked up from germline, CDR1 is SGHDT and CDR2 is YYEEEE. CDR3 coding DNA: TGTGCCAGCAGCCGAAGGACAGGGGGCTTTCAGCCCCAGCATTTT. This sequence encodes CASSRRTGGFQPQHF.

The chain has TRBV7-9 and TRBJ2-3; perhaps TRBD1 as D (5 bases). Germline lookup yields CDR1 SEHNR and CDR2 FQNEAQ (reference sequence). V was trimmed by 6 bases and J by 1 base, leaving 14 bases between them. The length of the CDR3 is 15 residues. The CDR3 DNA sequence: TGTGCCAGCAGTTCGGTAGGACACCGCACAGATACGCAGTATTTT. Its protein product is CASSSVGHRTDTQYF.

This clonotype was recorded many times. As DNA, the CDR3 is TGTGCCAGCAGTCCCCGCAATACGCAGTATTTT. This codes for CASSPRNTQYF. This chain connects TRBV12-3 or TRBV12-4 to TRBJ2-3; no definite D call. The length of the CDR3 is 11 residues. Trimming cost V 5 bases and J 7 bases, with 7 bases left between them.

This clonotype was found many times. The V call is TRBV30, the J call TRBJ1-1; 8 nucleotides line up with TRBD1. CDR1 and CDR2 (germline): GTSNPN, SVGIG (reference sequence). Losses at the gene ends were 0 bases for V and 2 bases for J; bases not matched to a gene: 2. This CDR3 spans 14 amino acids. CDR3 coding DNA: TGTGCCTGGAGTGTACAGGGGGATAACACTGAAGCTTTCTTT. This translates into CAWSVQGDNTEAFF. Full variable domain (outside the CDR3, taken from reference TRBV30 and TRBJ1-1): SQTIHQWPATLVQPVGSPLSLECTVEGTSNPNLYWYRQAAGRGLQLLFYSVGIGQISSEVPQNLSASRPQDRQFILSSKKLLLSDSGFYLCAWSVQGDNTEAFFGQGTRLTVV.

This clonotype was recorded at least ten times. The chain is built from TRBV10-3 and TRBJ2-1; 7 nucleotides align to TRBD2. After removal of 5 bases from V and 4 bases from J, the junction contained 11 bases not matched to a gene. The CDR3 is made up of 16 amino acids. Germline-derived CDR1 and CDR2 are ENHRY and SYGVKD. The CDR3: CAISFIAGVGYNEQFF. CDR3 in DNA: TGTGCCATCAGTTTTATCGCGGGGGTTGGATACAATGAGCAGTTCTTC.

This clonotype was observed many times. The V and J genes are TRBV10-3 and TRBJ1-5; a weak D match, TRBD1 (6 bases). Germline-derived CDR1 and CDR2 are ENHRY and SYGVKD. V was shortened by 0 bases and J by 4 bases, with 13 bases between the two germline ends. This CDR3 contains 16 residues. The CDR3 DNA follows: TGTGCCATCAGTGAGTCTCAGGACAGAATTAATCAGCCCCAGCATTTT. Amino acids: CAISESQDRINQPQHF.